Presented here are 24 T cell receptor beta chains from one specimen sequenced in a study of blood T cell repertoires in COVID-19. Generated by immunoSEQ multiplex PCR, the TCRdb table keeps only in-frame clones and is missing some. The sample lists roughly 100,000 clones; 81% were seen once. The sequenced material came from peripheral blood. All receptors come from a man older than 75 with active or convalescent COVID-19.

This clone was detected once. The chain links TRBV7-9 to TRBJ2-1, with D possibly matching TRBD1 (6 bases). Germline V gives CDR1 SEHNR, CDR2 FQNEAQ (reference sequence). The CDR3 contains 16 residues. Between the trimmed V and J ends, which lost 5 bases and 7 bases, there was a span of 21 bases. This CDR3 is CASSQRSTGYPNEQFF. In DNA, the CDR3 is TGTGCCAGCAGCCAAAGATCGACAGGTTACCCGAATGAGCAGTTCTTC.

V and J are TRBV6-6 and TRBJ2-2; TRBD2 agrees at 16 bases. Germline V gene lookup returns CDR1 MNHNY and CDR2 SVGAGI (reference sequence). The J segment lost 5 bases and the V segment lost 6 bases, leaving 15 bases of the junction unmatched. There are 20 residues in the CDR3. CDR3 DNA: TGTGCCAGCAGCCGACGTTTAGCCGGGACTAGCGGGGGGGCGACCGGGGAGCTGTTTTTT. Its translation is CASSRRLAGTSGGATGELFF.

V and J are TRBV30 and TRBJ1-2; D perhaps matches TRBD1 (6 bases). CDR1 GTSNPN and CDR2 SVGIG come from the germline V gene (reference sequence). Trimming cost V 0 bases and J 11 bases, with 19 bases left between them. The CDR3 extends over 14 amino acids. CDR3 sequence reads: CAWSVLSGGGLYTF. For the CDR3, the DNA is TGTGCCTGGAGTGTCTTATCTGGGGGGGGCCTATACACCTTC.

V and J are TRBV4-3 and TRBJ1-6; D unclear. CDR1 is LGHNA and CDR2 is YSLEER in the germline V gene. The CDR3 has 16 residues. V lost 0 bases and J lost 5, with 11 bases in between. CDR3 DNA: TGCGCCAGCAGCCAAGATCCTACGGTGAATAATTCACCCCTCCACTTT. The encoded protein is CASSQDPTVNNSPLHF.

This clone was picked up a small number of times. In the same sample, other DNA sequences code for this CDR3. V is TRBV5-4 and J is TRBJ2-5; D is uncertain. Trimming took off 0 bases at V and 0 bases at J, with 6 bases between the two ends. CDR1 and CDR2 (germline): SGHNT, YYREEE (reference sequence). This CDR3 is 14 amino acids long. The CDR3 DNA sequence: TGTGCCAGCAGCTTGGACCCGGACCAAGAGACCCAGTACTTC. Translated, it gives CASSLDPDQETQYF.

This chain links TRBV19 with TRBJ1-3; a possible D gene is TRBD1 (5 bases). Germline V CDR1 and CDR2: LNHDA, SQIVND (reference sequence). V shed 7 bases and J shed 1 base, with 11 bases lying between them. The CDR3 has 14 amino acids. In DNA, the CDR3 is TGTGCCAGTATCCGGGCAGGGTCTGGAAACACCATATATTTT. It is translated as CASIRAGSGNTIYF.

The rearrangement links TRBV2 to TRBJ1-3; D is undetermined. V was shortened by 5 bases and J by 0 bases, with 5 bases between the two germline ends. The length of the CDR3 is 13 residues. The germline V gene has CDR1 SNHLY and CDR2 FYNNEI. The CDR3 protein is CASSTDSGNTIYF. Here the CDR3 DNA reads TGTGCCAGCAGTACAGACTCTGGAAACACCATATATTTT.

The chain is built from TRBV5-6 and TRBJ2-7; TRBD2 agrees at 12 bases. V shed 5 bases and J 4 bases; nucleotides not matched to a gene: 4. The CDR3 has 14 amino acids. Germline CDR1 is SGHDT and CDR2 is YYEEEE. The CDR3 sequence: CASSSSGGDYEQYF. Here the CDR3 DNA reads TGTGCCAGCAGTTCTAGCGGGGGGGATTACGAGCAGTACTTC.

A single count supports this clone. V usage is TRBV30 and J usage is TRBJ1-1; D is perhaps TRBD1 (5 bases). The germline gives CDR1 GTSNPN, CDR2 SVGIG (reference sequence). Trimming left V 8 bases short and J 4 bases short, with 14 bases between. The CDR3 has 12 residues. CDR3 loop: CAGDSTTTEAFF. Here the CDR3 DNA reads TGTGCCGGTGACAGTACTACCACTGAAGCTTTCTTT.

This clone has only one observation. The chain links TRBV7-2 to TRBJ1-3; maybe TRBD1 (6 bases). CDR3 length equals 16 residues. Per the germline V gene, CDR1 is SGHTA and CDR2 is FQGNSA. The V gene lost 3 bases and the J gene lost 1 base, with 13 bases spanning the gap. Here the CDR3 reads CASSLTGVSSGNTIYF. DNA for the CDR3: TGTGCCAGCAGCTTGACAGGTGTCTCTTCTGGAAACACCATATATTTT.

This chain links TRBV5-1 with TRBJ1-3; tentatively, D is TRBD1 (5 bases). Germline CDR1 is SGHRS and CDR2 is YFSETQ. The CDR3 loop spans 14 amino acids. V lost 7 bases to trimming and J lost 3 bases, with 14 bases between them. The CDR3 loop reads CASWGGKNGNTIYF. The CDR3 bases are TGCGCCAGCTGGGGGGGAAAAAATGGAAACACCATATATTTT. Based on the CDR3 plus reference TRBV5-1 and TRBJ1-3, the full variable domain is KAGVTQTPRYLIKTRGQQVTLSCSPISGHRSVSWYQQTPGQGLQFLFEYFSETQRNKGNFPGRFSGRQFSNSRSEMNVSTLELGDSALYLCASWGGKNGNTIYFGEGSWLTVV.

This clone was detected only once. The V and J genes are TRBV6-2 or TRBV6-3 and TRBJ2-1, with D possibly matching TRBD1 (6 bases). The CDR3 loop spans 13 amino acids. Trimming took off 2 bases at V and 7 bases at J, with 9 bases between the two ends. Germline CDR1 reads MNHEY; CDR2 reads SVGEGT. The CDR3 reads CASSYRTGNEQFF. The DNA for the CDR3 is TGTGCCAGCAGTTACAGAACAGGGAATGAGCAGTTCTTC.

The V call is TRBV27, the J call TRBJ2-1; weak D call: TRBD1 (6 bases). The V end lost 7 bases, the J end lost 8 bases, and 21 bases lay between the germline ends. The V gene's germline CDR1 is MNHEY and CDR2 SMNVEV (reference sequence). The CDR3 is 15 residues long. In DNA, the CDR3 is TGTGCCAGCATCCTCCGTGGACAGAGTTTGGATGAGCAGTTCTTC. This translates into CASILRGQSLDEQFF.

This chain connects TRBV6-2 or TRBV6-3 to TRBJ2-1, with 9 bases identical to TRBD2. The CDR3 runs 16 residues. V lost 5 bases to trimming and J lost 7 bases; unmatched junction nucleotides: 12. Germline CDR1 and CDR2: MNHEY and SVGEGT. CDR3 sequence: CASSPRGGGARNEQFF. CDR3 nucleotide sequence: TGTGCCAGCAGTCCGCGGGGCGGGGGGGCCCGAAATGAGCAGTTCTTC.

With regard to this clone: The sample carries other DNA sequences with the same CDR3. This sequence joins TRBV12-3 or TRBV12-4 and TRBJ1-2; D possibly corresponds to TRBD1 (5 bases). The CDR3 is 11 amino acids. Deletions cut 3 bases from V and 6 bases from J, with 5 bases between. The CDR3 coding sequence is TGTGCCAGCAGTTTCAGGGATGGCTACACCTTC. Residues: CASSFRDGYTF.

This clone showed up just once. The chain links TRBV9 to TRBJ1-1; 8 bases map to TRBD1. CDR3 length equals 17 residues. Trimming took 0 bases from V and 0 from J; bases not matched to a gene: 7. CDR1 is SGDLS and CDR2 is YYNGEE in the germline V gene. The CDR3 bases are TGTGCCAGCAGCGTAGGACCCAGACAGGGGCTGAACACTGAAGCTTTCTTT. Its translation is CASSVGPRQGLNTEAFF.

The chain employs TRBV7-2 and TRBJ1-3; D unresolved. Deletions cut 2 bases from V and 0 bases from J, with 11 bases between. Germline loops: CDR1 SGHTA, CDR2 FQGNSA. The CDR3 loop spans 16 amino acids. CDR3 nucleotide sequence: TGTGCCAGCAGCTTAAGGAGGGCAGACTCTGGAAACACCATATATTTT. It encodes CASSLRRADSGNTIYF.

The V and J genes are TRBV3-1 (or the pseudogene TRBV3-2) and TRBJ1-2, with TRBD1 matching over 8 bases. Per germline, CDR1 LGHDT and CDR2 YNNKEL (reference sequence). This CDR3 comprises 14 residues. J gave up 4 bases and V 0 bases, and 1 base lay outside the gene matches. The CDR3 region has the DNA TGTGCCAGCAGCCAAGAAGGACAGGGCTATGGCTACACCTTC. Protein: CASSQEGQGYGYTF.

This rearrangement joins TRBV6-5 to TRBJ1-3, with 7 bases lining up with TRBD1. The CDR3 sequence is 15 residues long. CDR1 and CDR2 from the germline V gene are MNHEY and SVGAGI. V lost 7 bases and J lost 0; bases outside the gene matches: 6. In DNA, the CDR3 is TGTGCCAGCAAGGCGACAGGGCTCTCTGGAAACACCATATATTTT. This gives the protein CASKATGLSGNTIYF.

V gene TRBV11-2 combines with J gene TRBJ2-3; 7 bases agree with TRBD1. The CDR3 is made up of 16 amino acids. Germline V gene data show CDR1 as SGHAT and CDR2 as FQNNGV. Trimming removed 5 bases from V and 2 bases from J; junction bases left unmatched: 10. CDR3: CASSVQGTIFTDTQYF. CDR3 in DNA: TGTGCCAGCAGCGTACAGGGGACCATATTCACAGATACGCAGTATTTT.

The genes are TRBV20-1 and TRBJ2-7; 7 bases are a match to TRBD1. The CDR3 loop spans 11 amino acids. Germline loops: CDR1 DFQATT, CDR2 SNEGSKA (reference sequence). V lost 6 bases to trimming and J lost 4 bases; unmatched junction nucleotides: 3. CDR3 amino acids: CSANRGYEQYF. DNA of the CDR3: TGCAGTGCAAACAGGGGTTACGAGCAGTACTTC.

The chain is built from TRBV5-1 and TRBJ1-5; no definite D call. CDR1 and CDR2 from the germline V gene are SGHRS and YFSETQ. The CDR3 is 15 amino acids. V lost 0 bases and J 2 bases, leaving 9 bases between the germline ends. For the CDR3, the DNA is TGCGCCAGCAGCTTGGCCGGGTACGGCAATCAGCCCCAGCATTTT. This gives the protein CASSLAGYGNQPQHF.

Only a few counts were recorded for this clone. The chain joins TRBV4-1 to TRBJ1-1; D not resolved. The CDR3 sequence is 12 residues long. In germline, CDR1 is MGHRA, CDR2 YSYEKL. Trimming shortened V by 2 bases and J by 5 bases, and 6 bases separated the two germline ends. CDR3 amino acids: CASSQSGTEAFF. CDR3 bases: TGCGCCAGCAGCCAATCGGGGACTGAAGCTTTCTTT.

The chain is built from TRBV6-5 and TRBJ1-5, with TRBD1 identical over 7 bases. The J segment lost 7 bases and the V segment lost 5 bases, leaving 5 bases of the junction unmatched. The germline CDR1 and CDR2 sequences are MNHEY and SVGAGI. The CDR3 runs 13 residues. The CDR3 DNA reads TGTGCCAGCAGTATCAACAGGGGCCAGCCCCAGCATTTT. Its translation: CASSINRGQPQHF.